These T cell receptor beta chains were read from a single sample in a study of T cell responses to AZD1222 COVID-19 vaccine. Repertoires were generated with immunoSEQ multiplex PCR, while TCRdb's copy carries only in-frame clones and drops some. This table holds more than 150,000 clones, about 87% found once. Sample: peripheral blood, taken on day 0 of AZD1222 vaccination. Source of these receptors: an adult in good health. Each CDR3 is given with its conserved first and last residue. The order of the fields is clone size, V gene, D gene, J gene, CDR3 protein, CDR3 DNA. The D gene is left open where the match is weak. Clone sizes are given selectively: once, few, many, or a class where the clone is expanded.

abundance: -; v_gene: TRBV7-9; d_gene: -; j_gene: TRBJ1-4; CDR3aa: CASSPGRDNEKLFF; CDR3nt: TGTGCCAGCAGCCCGGGCAGGGATAATGAAAAACTGTTTTTT
abundance: -; v_gene: TRBV5-4; d_gene: -; j_gene: TRBJ2-3; CDR3aa: CASSLASSSTDTQYF; CDR3nt: TGTGCCAGCAGCTTGGCCTCATCTAGCACAGATACGCAGTATTTT
abundance: -; v_gene: TRBV19; d_gene: -; j_gene: TRBJ1-2; CDR3aa: CASSWGPGVDGYTF; CDR3nt: TGTGCCAGTAGTTGGGGTCCAGGGGTGGATGGCTACACCTTC
abundance: -; v_gene: TRBV18; d_gene: -; j_gene: TRBJ1-6; CDR3aa: CASSPPDRINSPLHF; CDR3nt: TGTGCCAGCTCACCCCCTGACAGGATCAATTCACCCCTCCACTTT
abundance: few; v_gene: TRBV7-6; d_gene: TRBD2; j_gene: TRBJ2-2; CDR3aa: CASSPAGRLATNTGELFF; CDR3nt: TGTGCCAGCAGCCCAGCGGGGAGATTAGCTACAAACACCGGGGAGCTGTTTTTT
abundance: -; v_gene: TRBV5-4; d_gene: TRBD2; j_gene: TRBJ2-1; CDR3aa: CASSLALTSGSQSRNEQFF; CDR3nt: TGTGCCAGCAGCTTGGCTCTGACTAGCGGGAGTCAGAGTAGGAATGAGCAGTTCTTC
abundance: -; v_gene: TRBV15; d_gene: TRBD1; j_gene: TRBJ1-3; CDR3aa: CATMDRGSQFAGNTIYF; CDR3nt: TGTGCCACCATGGACAGGGGGTCGCAATTTGCTGGAAACACCATATATTTT
abundance: once; v_gene: TRBV9; d_gene: TRBD1; j_gene: TRBJ1-2; CDR3aa: CASSARDSRNTF; CDR3nt: TGTGCCAGCAGCGCGAGGGACAGCCGTAACACCTTC
abundance: -; v_gene: TRBV6-2/TRBV6-3; d_gene: -; j_gene: TRBJ2-5; CDR3aa: CASSYPLVSGPGETQYF; CDR3nt: TGTGCCAGCAGTTACCCCCTTGTGAGCGGACCTGGAGAGACCCAGTACTTC
abundance: -; v_gene: TRBV28; d_gene: -; j_gene: TRBJ2-5; CDR3aa: CASSLRVQETQYF; CDR3nt: TGTGCCAGCAGTTTACGGGTCCAAGAGACCCAGTACTTC
abundance: -; v_gene: TRBV11-3; d_gene: TRBD1; j_gene: TRBJ2-7; CDR3aa: CASSSGQDRVHEQYF; CDR3nt: TGTGCCAGCAGCTCTGGACAGGACAGGGTCCACGAGCAGTACTTC
abundance: -; v_gene: TRBV5-1; d_gene: TRBD1; j_gene: TRBJ2-2; CDR3aa: CASSSGQLNTGELFF; CDR3nt: TGCGCCAGCAGCTCGGGACAGCTGAACACCGGGGAGCTGTTTTTT
abundance: -; v_gene: TRBV7-9; d_gene: -; j_gene: TRBJ1-1; CDR3aa: CASSPAAGARLRAFF; CDR3nt: TGTGCCAGCAGCCCGGCGGCAGGAGCCCGTTTAAGAGCTTTCTTT
abundance: -; v_gene: TRBV30; d_gene: -; j_gene: TRBJ1-2; CDR3aa: CAWSEAYGYTF; CDR3nt: TGTGCCTGGAGCGAGGCTTATGGCTACACCTTC
abundance: -; v_gene: TRBV2; d_gene: -; j_gene: TRBJ2-2; CDR3aa: CASREDATGELFF; CDR3nt: TGTGCCAGCAGAGAAGATGCCACCGGGGAGCTGTTTTTT
abundance: -; v_gene: TRBV19; d_gene: -; j_gene: TRBJ1-5; CDR3aa: CASSIRFDSNQPQHF; CDR3nt: TGTGCCAGTAGTATACGGTTCGATAGCAATCAGCCCCAGCATTTT
abundance: -; v_gene: TRBV19; d_gene: -; j_gene: TRBJ1-5; CDR3aa: CASTGSSNQPQHF; CDR3nt: TGTGCCAGTACAGGGAGTAGCAATCAGCCCCAGCATTTT
abundance: -; v_gene: TRBV28; d_gene: -; j_gene: TRBJ1-2; CDR3aa: CASSLSNYGYTF; CDR3nt: TGTGCCAGCAGTTTAAGTAACTATGGCTACACCTTC
abundance: -; v_gene: TRBV30; d_gene: TRBD1; j_gene: TRBJ1-5; CDR3aa: CAWSVRAGGNQPQHF; CDR3nt: TGTGCCTGGAGTGTAAGGGCAGGGGGTAATCAGCCCCAGCATTTT
abundance: few; v_gene: TRBV14; d_gene: -; j_gene: TRBJ2-7; CDR3aa: CASSQGSRGARSYEQYF; CDR3nt: TGTGCCAGCAGCCAAGGAAGTCGGGGGGCAAGGTCCTACGAGCAGTACTTC
abundance: -; v_gene: TRBV6-5; d_gene: -; j_gene: TRBJ2-7; CDR3aa: CASSYSTAGYGYEQYF; CDR3nt: TGTGCCAGCAGTTACTCGACGGCAGGGTATGGCTACGAGCAGTACTTC
abundance: -; v_gene: TRBV7-9; d_gene: -; j_gene: TRBJ2-5; CDR3aa: CASSEMTSGETQYF; CDR3nt: TGTGCCAGCAGCGAGATGACCAGCGGGGAGACCCAGTACTTC
abundance: once; v_gene: TRBV18; d_gene: TRBD1; j_gene: TRBJ1-5; CDR3aa: CASSFDRGNQPQHF; CDR3nt: TGTGCCAGCTCGTTCGACAGGGGTAATCAGCCCCAGCATTTT
abundance: -; v_gene: TRBV11-3; d_gene: -; j_gene: TRBJ2-2; CDR3aa: CASSDRDKYTGELFF; CDR3nt: TGTGCCAGCAGTGACCGGGACAAGTACACCGGGGAGCTGTTTTTT
abundance: -; v_gene: TRBV29-1; d_gene: -; j_gene: TRBJ2-1; CDR3aa: CSAVTRDEQFF; CDR3nt: TGCAGCGCCGTTACTAGGGATGAGCAGTTCTTC
abundance: -; v_gene: TRBV5-5; d_gene: TRBD2; j_gene: TRBJ2-2; CDR3aa: CASSVGLAGDTGELFF; CDR3nt: TGTGCCAGCAGCGTAGGACTAGCGGGAGACACCGGGGAGCTGTTTTTT
abundance: once; v_gene: TRBV3-1/TRBV3-2; d_gene: -; j_gene: TRBJ1-4; CDR3aa: CASSQDLLNEKLFF; CDR3nt: TGTGCCAGCAGCCAAGATCTCCTAAATGAAAAACTGTTTTTT
abundance: -; v_gene: TRBV6-6; d_gene: -; j_gene: TRBJ1-5; CDR3aa: CASSYRGENQPQHF; CDR3nt: TGTGCCAGCAGTTACAGGGGTGAGAATCAGCCCCAGCATTTT